This is a list of T cell receptor beta chains from one sample in a study of PD-L1 blockade in urothelial cancer. Profiled with immunoSEQ multiplex PCR; TCRdb holds only in-frame clones, not every one. The data hold 85,000 to 90,000 clones, with roughly 90% observed a single time. The sample consisted of PBMCs, taken around atezolizumab (anti-PD-L1) treatment. The source of these receptors is a woman older than 75 with urothelial cancer. Each CDR3 is given with its conserved first and last residue. Fields, in order: V gene, D gene, J gene, clone size, CDR3 DNA, CDR3 protein. The D gene is left open where the match is weak. Size tells how often a clone was seen (once, few, many) or the class of an expanded clone, and some rows leave it out.

v_call: TRBV28; d_call: TRBD2; j_call: TRBJ2-1; clone_size: NA; cdr3_nt: TGTGCCAGCAGCGACGTACGGGGGGATGAGCAGTTCTTC; cdr3_aa: CASSDVRGDEQFF
v_call: TRBV27; d_call: NA; j_call: TRBJ2-2; clone_size: NA; cdr3_nt: TGTGCCAGCAGCTATATGTGGGGGCTTCCGAACACCGGGGAGCTGTTTTTT; cdr3_aa: CASSYMWGLPNTGELFF
v_call: TRBV30; d_call: TRBD1; j_call: TRBJ1-2; clone_size: NA; cdr3_nt: TGTGCCTGGATGGGACGGACAGGGGGCCTAGATAGGGGCTATGGCTACACCTTC; cdr3_aa: CAWMGRTGGLDRGYGYTF
v_call: TRBV30; d_call: NA; j_call: TRBJ2-1; clone_size: NA; cdr3_nt: TGTGCCTGGAGGACTCCCGGAGGGTTGGAGCAGTTCTTC; cdr3_aa: CAWRTPGGLEQFF
v_call: TRBV9; d_call: TRBD2; j_call: TRBJ2-3; clone_size: NA; cdr3_nt: TGTGCCAGCAGCGTAGGAACTAGCGGGAGGGGCGGACTGACAGATACGCAGTATTTT; cdr3_aa: CASSVGTSGRGGLTDTQYF
v_call: TRBV18; d_call: TRBD2; j_call: TRBJ2-7; clone_size: NA; cdr3_nt: TGTGCCAGCTCACAAACCGGGGGGTTTGCCTACGAGCAGTACTTC; cdr3_aa: CASSQTGGFAYEQYF
v_call: TRBV28; d_call: TRBD1; j_call: TRBJ1-1; clone_size: NA; cdr3_nt: TGTGCCAGCAGTCTAGAGACAGGGGGCTTCACTGAAGCTTTCTTT; cdr3_aa: CASSLETGGFTEAFF
v_call: TRBV7-3; d_call: TRBD2; j_call: TRBJ2-1; clone_size: once; cdr3_nt: TGTGCCAGCAGCCCCTGGGAACTAGCGGGAGTGGGGAATGAGCAGTTCTTC; cdr3_aa: CASSPWELAGVGNEQFF
v_call: TRBV27; d_call: TRBD2; j_call: TRBJ2-5; clone_size: NA; cdr3_nt: TGTGCCAGCAGACTAGCGCACCAAGAGACCCAGTACTTC; cdr3_aa: CASRLAHQETQYF
v_call: TRBV10-1; d_call: TRBD1; j_call: TRBJ2-7; clone_size: NA; cdr3_nt: TGCGCCAGCGGGGGACAGAGACTCTACGAGCAGTACTTC; cdr3_aa: CASGGQRLYEQYF
v_call: TRBV20-1; d_call: NA; j_call: TRBJ1-2; clone_size: NA; cdr3_nt: TGCAGTGTTAATTATGGCTACACCTTC; cdr3_aa: CSVNYGYTF
v_call: TRBV11-1; d_call: TRBD1; j_call: TRBJ2-7; clone_size: NA; cdr3_nt: TGTGCCAGCAGCTTGTTAGGGACAGGGGGTACCTACGAGCAGTACTTC; cdr3_aa: CASSLLGTGGTYEQYF
v_call: TRBV7-7; d_call: TRBD2; j_call: TRBJ2-1; clone_size: NA; cdr3_nt: TGTGCCAGCAGCTTATATGGTAGCGGGGGGAGCCCCTACAATGAGCAGTTCTTC; cdr3_aa: CASSLYGSGGSPYNEQFF
v_call: TRBV19; d_call: TRBD2; j_call: TRBJ2-1; clone_size: NA; cdr3_nt: TGTGCCAGTACCGGGACTAGCGTAGGTCTCAGGAATGAGCAGTTCTTC; cdr3_aa: CASTGTSVGLRNEQFF
v_call: TRBV20-1; d_call: NA; j_call: TRBJ1-2; clone_size: NA; cdr3_nt: TGCAGTGTGAGGGGCTACACCTTC; cdr3_aa: CSVRGYTF
v_call: TRBV9; d_call: TRBD1; j_call: TRBJ1-1; clone_size: NA; cdr3_nt: TGTGCCAGCAGCGTTCCTAGAGGACAGGGTGTGAACACTGAAGCTTTCTTT; cdr3_aa: CASSVPRGQGVNTEAFF
v_call: TRBV2; d_call: NA; j_call: TRBJ1-3; clone_size: once; cdr3_nt: TGTGCCAGCGATACAGGGAGCTCTGGAAACACCATATATTTT; cdr3_aa: CASDTGSSGNTIYF
v_call: TRBV28; d_call: TRBD2; j_call: TRBJ2-1; clone_size: NA; cdr3_nt: TGTGCCAGCATCACTAGCGGGAGGGCCTACAATGAGCAGTTCTTC; cdr3_aa: CASITSGRAYNEQFF
v_call: TRBV7-2; d_call: TRBD2; j_call: TRBJ2-5; clone_size: NA; cdr3_nt: TGTGCCAGCAGCTTAGATCCTAGCGGGTGGGAGACCCAGTACTTC; cdr3_aa: CASSLDPSGWETQYF
v_call: TRBV7-8; d_call: TRBD2; j_call: TRBJ2-7; clone_size: NA; cdr3_nt: TGTGCCAGCAGCTTAGGCGGAAGCGGGAGCTACGAGCAGTACTTC; cdr3_aa: CASSLGGSGSYEQYF
v_call: TRBV4-1; d_call: TRBD1; j_call: TRBJ2-4; clone_size: NA; cdr3_nt: TGCGCCAGCAGCCAACCCGACAGGGGAATTACCAACATTCAGTACTTC; cdr3_aa: CASSQPDRGITNIQYF
v_call: TRBV6-5; d_call: NA; j_call: TRBJ1-3; clone_size: once; cdr3_nt: TGTGCCAGCAGTCTGGACGGGGTTGGAGGAAACACCATATATTTT; cdr3_aa: CASSLDGVGGNTIYF
v_call: TRBV19; d_call: NA; j_call: TRBJ1-5; clone_size: NA; cdr3_nt: TGTGCCAGTAGTCAAAACAGTCTCGGCAATCAGCCCCAGCATTTT; cdr3_aa: CASSQNSLGNQPQHF
v_call: TRBV2; d_call: NA; j_call: TRBJ1-1; clone_size: NA; cdr3_nt: TGTGCCAGCAGTACGGGACAAACTGAAGCTTTCTTT; cdr3_aa: CASSTGQTEAFF
v_call: TRBV15; d_call: TRBD1; j_call: TRBJ1-1; clone_size: NA; cdr3_nt: TGTGCCACCAGCGTTCTAGTCACAGGGGGCACTGAAGCTTTCTTT; cdr3_aa: CATSVLVTGGTEAFF
v_call: TRBV6-1; d_call: NA; j_call: TRBJ1-1; clone_size: NA; cdr3_nt: TGTGCCAGCAGTGAAGCGCGGCGGGGGCAGGGCACTGAAGCTTTCTTT; cdr3_aa: CASSEARRGQGTEAFF